This entry lists 21 T cell receptor beta chains sequenced from one sample in a study of blood T cell repertoires in COVID-19. Profiled with immunoSEQ multiplex PCR; TCRdb holds only in-frame clones, not every one. The profile shows about 93,000 clones, 86% of them singletons. The material sequenced was peripheral blood. These receptors were taken from a woman older than 75 with acute or convalescent COVID-19.

V is TRBV7-9 and J is TRBJ2-3, with TRBD2 identical over 7 bases. Germline assignment: CDR1 SEHNR and CDR2 FQNEAQ (reference sequence). Losses at the gene ends were 0 bases for V and 5 bases for J; bases not matched to a gene: 8. The CDR3 is 16 residues long. The CDR3 sequence: CASSLAVAGEGDTQYF. The DNA for the CDR3 is TGTGCCAGCAGCTTAGCGGTCGCGGGGGAGGGAGATACGCAGTATTTT.

The V and J genes are TRBV5-1 and TRBJ2-7; perhaps TRBD1 as D (6 bases). Germline assignment: CDR1 SGHRS and CDR2 YFSETQ. The CDR3 covers 14 residues. Trimming removed 0 bases at V and 4 bases at J, with 11 bases between. The CDR3 DNA reads as TGCGCCAGCAGCTTGGCGACCGACAGGTACGAGCAGTACTTC. This sequence encodes CASSLATDRYEQYF.

As concerns this clone: Compared with germline, one end of the junction differs, possibly owing to a read error. The chain links TRBV5-1 to TRBJ2-4; 8 bases line up with TRBD1. Germline V gene sequence: CDR1 SGHRS, CDR2 YFSETQ. The CDR3 extends over 14 amino acids. CDR3 loop: CASSLGQGKNIQYF. CDR3 DNA: TGCGCCAGCAGCTTGGGACAGGGGAAAAACATTCAGTACTTT.

This clone is a singleton in its sample. The V gene is TRBV9, the J gene TRBJ1-6, with TRBD1 matching over 7 bases. After removal of 4 bases from V and 9 bases from J, the junction contained 10 bases not matched to a gene. This CDR3 is 15 amino acids long. CDR1 and CDR2 (germline): SGDLS, YYNGEE. CDR3 coding DNA: TGTGCCAGCAGCCCACAGACAGGGAACGGTTCACCCCTCCACTTT. This codes for CASSPQTGNGSPLHF.

The chain joins TRBV5-4 to TRBJ1-2, with no clear D. The CDR3 length is 16 residues. Germline V gene data show CDR1 as SGHNT and CDR2 as YYREEE (reference sequence). V was cut by 0 bases and J by 0 bases, with 12 bases left in between. As DNA, the CDR3 is TGTGCCAGCAGCTTGGGTCCGAACAGAGCTAACTATGGCTACACCTTC. This encodes CASSLGPNRANYGYTF.

J is TRBJ1-6 and V is TRBV19; possible D gene TRBD1, 6 bases. The germline CDR1 and CDR2 sequences are LNHDA and SQIVND (reference sequence). V was shortened by 7 bases and J by 3 bases, with 16 bases between the two germline ends. There are 16 residues in the CDR3. CDR3: CASTLKGVRYNSPLHF. DNA of the CDR3: TGTGCCAGTACTCTCAAGGGGGTACGCTATAATTCACCCCTCCACTTT.

This clone came up a few times. The genes are TRBV6-1 and TRBJ2-7; tentative D call: TRBD1 (5 bases). There are 15 residues in the CDR3. The germline V gene has CDR1 MNHNS and CDR2 SASEGT. The V gene lost 1 base and the J gene lost 2 bases, with 12 bases spanning the gap. This CDR3 is CASSEGSAGTYEQYF. The CDR3 DNA reads as TGTGCCAGCAGTGAAGGATCGGCAGGGACCTACGAGCAGTACTTC.

This CDR3 is CASSPLGLAGVPPYEQYF. The CDR3, as DNA: TGTGCCAGCAGCCCGTTAGGACTAGCGGGGGTGCCCCCCTACGAGCAGTACTTC. This chain links TRBV5-6 with TRBJ2-7; 13 bases align to TRBD2. J was trimmed by 2 bases and V by 4 bases; bases with no gene match: 12. CDR3 length: 18 amino acids. Germline-derived CDR1 and CDR2 are SGHDT and YYEEEE.

This clone turned up a few times. This chain connects TRBV7-9 to TRBJ2-7; possible D gene TRBD1, 5 bases. The CDR3 spans 14 residues. Looked up from germline, CDR1 is SEHNR and CDR2 is FQNEAQ (reference sequence). Trimming cost V 5 bases and J 2 bases, with 13 bases left between them. CDR3 DNA sequence: TGTGCCAGCAGCCTCAGGGAAGACCCCTACGAGCAGTACTTC. Translated: CASSLREDPYEQYF.

The V and J genes are TRBV6-5 and TRBJ2-3, with a tentative D call TRBD2 (5 bases). In germline, CDR1 is MNHEY, CDR2 SVGAGI. CDR3 size: 16 residues. Trimming left V 2 bases short and J 1 base short, with 13 bases between. CDR3 in amino acids: CASSYQDFLGTDTQYF. The CDR3 region has the DNA TGTGCCAGCAGTTACCAGGACTTCCTCGGCACAGATACGCAGTATTTT.

The rearrangement links TRBV6-5 to TRBJ1-6, with 7 bases identical to TRBD1. J gave up 7 bases and V 5 bases, and 8 bases lay outside the gene matches. Germline values: CDR1 MNHEY, CDR2 SVGAGI. CDR3 length: 15 residues. This CDR3 is CASSLLGTENSPLHF. Written as DNA, the CDR3 is TGTGCCAGCAGTCTGTTGGGGACAGAAAATTCACCCCTCCACTTT.

The chain uses TRBV30 and TRBJ1-4, with D possibly being TRBD1 (6 bases). The germline gives CDR1 GTSNPN, CDR2 SVGIG (reference sequence). The CDR3 is made up of 14 amino acids. Trimming pared 6 bases from V and 2 bases from J, leaving 13 bases between. The CDR3 bases are TGTGCCTGCAACAGGGCCATGACTAATGAAAAACTGTTTTTT. This gives the protein CACNRAMTNEKLFF. Looking up the rest from reference TRBV30 and TRBJ1-4 gives the full variable domain: SQTIHQWPATLVQPVGSPLSLECTVEGTSNPNLYWYRQAAGRGLQLLFYSVGIGQISSEVPQNLSASRPQDRQFILSSKKLLLSDSGFYLCACNRAMTNEKLFFGSGTQLSVL.

The V and J genes are TRBV2 and TRBJ2-7; perhaps TRBD1 as D (6 bases). Between the trimmed V and J ends, which lost 6 bases and 3 bases, there was a span of 12 bases. Germline-derived CDR1 and CDR2 are SNHLY and FYNNEI. The CDR3 runs to 13 residues. The DNA for the CDR3 is TGTGCCAGCAGAGGGGACACGCTCTACGAGCAGTACTTC. It encodes CASRGDTLYEQYF.

The rearrangement joins TRBV5-1 to TRBJ2-1, with a tentative D call TRBD1 (5 bases). Germline CDR1 SGHRS, CDR2 YFSETQ. V was clipped by 0 bases and J by 7 bases, with 11 bases between them. CDR3 size: 14 residues. The CDR3 DNA reads as TGCGCCAGCAGCTTGGAAGGGGTACCAAATGAGCAGTTCTTC. Protein sequence: CASSLEGVPNEQFF.

This clone came up once. The rearrangement links TRBV5-1 to TRBJ1-1; maybe TRBD1 (5 bases). The germline gives CDR1 SGHRS, CDR2 YFSETQ. CDR3 length equals 13 residues. With 2 bases removed from V and 2 bases from J, the gap between germline ends came to 7 bases. CDR3 region: CASSFQGNTEAFF. In nucleotides, the CDR3 is TGCGCCAGCAGCTTCCAGGGAAACACTGAAGCTTTCTTT.

The rearrangement links TRBV5-1 to TRBJ2-2; 9 bases align to TRBD2. Trimming cost V 0 bases and J 3 bases; bases outside gene matches: 3. The CDR3 spans 16 residues. Germline values: CDR1 SGHRS, CDR2 YFSETQ. The CDR3 DNA is TGCGCCAGCAGCTTGGTACTAGCGGGTTACACCGGGGAGCTGTTTTTT. It encodes CASSLVLAGYTGELFF.

The chain joins TRBV10-1 to TRBJ2-3; no firm D call. V shed 0 bases and J shed 1 base, with 8 bases lying between them. CDR1 is WNHNN and CDR2 is SYGVQD in the germline V gene (reference sequence). The CDR3 runs 15 residues. Here the CDR3 DNA reads TGCGCCAGCAGTGAGTCTCAGGTCCGCACAGATACGCAGTATTTT. Its protein product is CASSESQVRTDTQYF.

This clone was observed once. The rearrangement uses TRBV3-1 (or the pseudogene TRBV3-2) and TRBJ2-7, with D tentatively TRBD2 (7 bases). Germline V gene lookup returns CDR1 LGHDT and CDR2 YNNKEL (reference sequence). The CDR3 consists of 16 residues. The germline V and J ends were trimmed by 0 bases and 4 bases, with 16 bases remaining between them. The CDR3, as DNA: TGTGCCAGCAGCCAAGATGGGGGGGGGCAGGCTTACGAGCAGTACTTC. Protein product: CASSQDGGGQAYEQYF.

This clone was detected only a few times. The chain couples TRBV5-1 to TRBJ2-7, with D possibly being TRBD1 (7 bases). The V end was cut by 1 base, the J end by 5 bases, with 19 bases between. This CDR3 contains 16 residues. Germline-derived CDR1 and CDR2 are SGHRS and YFSETQ. The CDR3 nucleotides read TGCGCCAGCAGCTTGCTGGAATCCCTCAGGGGGGACGAGCAGTACTTC. Its protein is CASSLLESLRGDEQYF.

This clone has only a few counts. CDR3 coding DNA: TGTGCCAGCAGTTTAGAGGCGGGGGGCCCTTACGAGCAGTACTTC. Protein: CASSLEAGGPYEQYF. V is TRBV27 and J is TRBJ2-7, with 8 nucleotides matching TRBD2. This CDR3 is built from 15 residues. Trimming cost V 2 bases and J 4 bases; bases outside gene matches: 7. The germline gives CDR1 MNHEY, CDR2 SMNVEV (reference sequence).

This chain links TRBV5-1 with TRBJ1-1; 7 positions agree with TRBD1. Trimming took 0 bases from V and 1 from J; bases not matched to a gene: 3. The CDR3 is 15 residues long. The V gene's germline CDR1 is SGHRS and CDR2 YFSETQ. The CDR3 sequence: CASSLETGANTEAFF. CDR3 in DNA: TGCGCCAGCAGCTTGGAAACAGGGGCGAACACTGAAGCTTTCTTT.